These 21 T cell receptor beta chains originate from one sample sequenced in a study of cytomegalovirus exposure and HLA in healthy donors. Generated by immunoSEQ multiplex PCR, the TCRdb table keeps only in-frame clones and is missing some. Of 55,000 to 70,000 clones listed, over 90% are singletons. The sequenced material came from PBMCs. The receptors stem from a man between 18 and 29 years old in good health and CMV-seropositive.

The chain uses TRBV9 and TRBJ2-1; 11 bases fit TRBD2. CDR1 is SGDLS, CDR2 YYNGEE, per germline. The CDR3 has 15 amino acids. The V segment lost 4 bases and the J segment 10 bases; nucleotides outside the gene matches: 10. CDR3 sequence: CASSYGLAGGDEQFF. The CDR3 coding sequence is TGTGCCAGCAGCTATGGACTAGCGGGTGGAGACGAGCAGTTCTTC.

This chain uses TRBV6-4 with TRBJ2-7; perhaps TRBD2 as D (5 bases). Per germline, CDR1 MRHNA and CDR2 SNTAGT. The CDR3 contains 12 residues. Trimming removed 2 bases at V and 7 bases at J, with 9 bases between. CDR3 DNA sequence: TGTGCCAGCAGTGACGGACCGGGAGAGCAGTACTTC. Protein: CASSDGPGEQYF.

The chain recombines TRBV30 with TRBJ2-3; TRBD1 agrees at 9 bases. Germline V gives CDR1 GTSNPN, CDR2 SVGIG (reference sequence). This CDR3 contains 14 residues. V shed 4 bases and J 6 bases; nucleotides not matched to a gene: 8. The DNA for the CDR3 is TGTGCCTGGACTGGGACAGGGAGTGGTGATACGCAGTATTTT. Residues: CAWTGTGSGDTQYF.

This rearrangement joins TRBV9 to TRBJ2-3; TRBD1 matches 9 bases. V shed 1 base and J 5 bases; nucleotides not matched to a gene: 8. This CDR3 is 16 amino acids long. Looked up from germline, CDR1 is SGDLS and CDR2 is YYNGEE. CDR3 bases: TGTGCCAGCAGCGTATCCACAGGGGGCGTTGAAGATACGCAGTATTTT. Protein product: CASSVSTGGVEDTQYF. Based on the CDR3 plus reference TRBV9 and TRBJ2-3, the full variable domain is DSGVTQTPKHLITATGQRVTLRCSPRSGDLSVYWYQQSLDQGLQFLIQYYNGEERAKGNILERFSAQQFPDLHSELNLSSLELGDSALYFCASSVSTGGVEDTQYFGPGTRLTVL.

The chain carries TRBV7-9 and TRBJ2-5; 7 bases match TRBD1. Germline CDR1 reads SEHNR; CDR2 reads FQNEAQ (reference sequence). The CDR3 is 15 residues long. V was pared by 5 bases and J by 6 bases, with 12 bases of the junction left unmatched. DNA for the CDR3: TGTGCCAGCAGCCCGTTAGAGGGGGCTGGTAAGACCCAGTACTTC. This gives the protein CASSPLEGAGKTQYF.

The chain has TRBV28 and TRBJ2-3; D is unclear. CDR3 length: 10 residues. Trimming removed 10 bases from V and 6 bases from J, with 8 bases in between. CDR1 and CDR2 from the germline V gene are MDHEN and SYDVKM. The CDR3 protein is CATYSDTQYF. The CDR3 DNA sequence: TGTGCCACGTACTCCGATACGCAGTATTTT.

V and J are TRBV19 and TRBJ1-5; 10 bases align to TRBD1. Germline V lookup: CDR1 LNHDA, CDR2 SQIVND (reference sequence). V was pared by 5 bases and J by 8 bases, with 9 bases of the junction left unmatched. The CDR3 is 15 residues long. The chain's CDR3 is CASSGGQGRVEPQHF. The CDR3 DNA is TGTGCCAGTAGTGGGGGACAGGGGAGGGTTGAGCCCCAGCATTTT.

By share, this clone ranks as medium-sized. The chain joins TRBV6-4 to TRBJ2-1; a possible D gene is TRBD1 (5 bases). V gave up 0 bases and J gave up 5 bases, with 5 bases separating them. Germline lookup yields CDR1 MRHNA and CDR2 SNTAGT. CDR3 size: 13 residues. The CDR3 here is CASSDSDNNEQFF. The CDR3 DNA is TGTGCCAGCAGTGACTCGGACAACAATGAGCAGTTCTTC.

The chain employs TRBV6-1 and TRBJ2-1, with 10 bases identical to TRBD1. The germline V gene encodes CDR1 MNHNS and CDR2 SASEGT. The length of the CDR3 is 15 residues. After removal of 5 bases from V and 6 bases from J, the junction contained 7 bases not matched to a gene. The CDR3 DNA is TGTGCCAGCAGTACCGGGACAGGGGCCTCCAATGAGCAGTTCTTC. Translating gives CASSTGTGASNEQFF.

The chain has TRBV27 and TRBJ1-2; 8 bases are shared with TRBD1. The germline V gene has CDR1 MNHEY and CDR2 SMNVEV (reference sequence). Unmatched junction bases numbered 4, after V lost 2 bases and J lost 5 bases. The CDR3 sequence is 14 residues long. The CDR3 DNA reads TGTGCCAGCAGTTTACAGGGGGCAGCATATGGCTACACCTTC. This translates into CASSLQGAAYGYTF.

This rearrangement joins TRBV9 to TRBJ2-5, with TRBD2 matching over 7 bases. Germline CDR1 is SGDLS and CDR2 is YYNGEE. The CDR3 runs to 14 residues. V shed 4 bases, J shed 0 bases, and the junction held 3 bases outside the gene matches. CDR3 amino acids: CASSPSGYQETQYF. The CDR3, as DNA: TGTGCCAGCAGCCCTAGCGGATACCAAGAGACCCAGTACTTC.

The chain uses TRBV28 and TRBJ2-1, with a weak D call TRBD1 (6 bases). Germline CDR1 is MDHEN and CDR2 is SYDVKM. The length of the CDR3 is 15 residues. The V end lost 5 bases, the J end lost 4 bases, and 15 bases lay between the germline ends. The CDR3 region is CASSNRAIHYNEQFF. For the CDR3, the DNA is TGTGCCAGCAGTAACAGGGCGATACATTACAATGAGCAGTTCTTC. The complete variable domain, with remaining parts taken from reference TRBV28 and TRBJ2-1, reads DVKVTQSSRYLVKRTGEKVFLECVQDMDHENMFWYRQDPGLGLRLIYFSYDVKMKEKGDIPEGYSVSREKKERFSLILESASTNQTSMYLCASSNRAIHYNEQFFGPGTRLTVL.

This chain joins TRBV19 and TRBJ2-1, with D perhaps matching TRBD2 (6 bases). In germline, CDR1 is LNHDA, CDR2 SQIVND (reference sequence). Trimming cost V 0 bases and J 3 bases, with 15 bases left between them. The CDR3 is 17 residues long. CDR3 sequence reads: CASSIDPSTGVYNEQFF. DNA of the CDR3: TGTGCCAGTAGTATAGACCCCTCAACGGGAGTCTACAATGAGCAGTTCTTC.

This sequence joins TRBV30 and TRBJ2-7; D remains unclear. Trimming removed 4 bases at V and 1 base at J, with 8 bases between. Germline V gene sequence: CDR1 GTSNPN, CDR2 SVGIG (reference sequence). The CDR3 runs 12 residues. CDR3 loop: CAWIGPSYEQYF. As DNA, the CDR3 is TGTGCCTGGATCGGTCCTTCCTACGAGCAGTACTTC. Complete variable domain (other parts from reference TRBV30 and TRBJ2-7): SQTIHQWPATLVQPVGSPLSLECTVEGTSNPNLYWYRQAAGRGLQLLFYSVGIGQISSEVPQNLSASRPQDRQFILSSKKLLLSDSGFYLCAWIGPSYEQYFGPGTRLTVT.

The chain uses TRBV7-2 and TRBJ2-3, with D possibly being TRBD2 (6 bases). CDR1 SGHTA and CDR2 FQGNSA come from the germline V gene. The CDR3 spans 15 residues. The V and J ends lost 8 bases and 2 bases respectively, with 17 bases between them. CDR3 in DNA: TGTGCCAGCCGACCCGGGACTTCATTCACAGATACGCAGTATTTT. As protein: CASRPGTSFTDTQYF.

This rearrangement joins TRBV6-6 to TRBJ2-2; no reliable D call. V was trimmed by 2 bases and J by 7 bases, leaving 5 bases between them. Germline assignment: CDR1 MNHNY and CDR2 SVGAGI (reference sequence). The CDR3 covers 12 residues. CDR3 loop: CASSYIGGELFF. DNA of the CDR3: TGTGCCAGCAGTTACATCGGCGGGGAGCTGTTTTTT.

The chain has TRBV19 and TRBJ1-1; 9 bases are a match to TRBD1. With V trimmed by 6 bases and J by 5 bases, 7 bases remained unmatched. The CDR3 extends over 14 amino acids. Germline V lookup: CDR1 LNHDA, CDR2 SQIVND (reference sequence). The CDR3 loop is CASRGDRVWTEAFF. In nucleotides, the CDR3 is TGTGCCAGTAGAGGGGACAGGGTTTGGACTGAAGCTTTCTTT.

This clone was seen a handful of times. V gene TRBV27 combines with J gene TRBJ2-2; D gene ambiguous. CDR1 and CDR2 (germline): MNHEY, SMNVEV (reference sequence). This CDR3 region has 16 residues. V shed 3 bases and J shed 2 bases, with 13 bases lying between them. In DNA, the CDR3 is TGTGCCAGCAGTTTTTACATATCCTCTAACACCGGGGAGCTGTTTTTT. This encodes CASSFYISSNTGELFF.

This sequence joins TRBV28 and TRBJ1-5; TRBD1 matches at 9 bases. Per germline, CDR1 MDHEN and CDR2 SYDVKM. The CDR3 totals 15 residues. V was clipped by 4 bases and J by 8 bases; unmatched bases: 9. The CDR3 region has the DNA TGTGCCAGCAGTTCGTTAACAGGGGGCAAGGAGCCCCAGCATTTT. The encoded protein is CASSSLTGGKEPQHF. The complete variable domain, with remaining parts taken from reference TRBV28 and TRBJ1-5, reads DVKVTQSSRYLVKRTGEKVFLECVQDMDHENMFWYRQDPGLGLRLIYFSYDVKMKEKGDIPEGYSVSREKKERFSLILESASTNQTSMYLCASSSLTGGKEPQHFGDGTRLSIL.

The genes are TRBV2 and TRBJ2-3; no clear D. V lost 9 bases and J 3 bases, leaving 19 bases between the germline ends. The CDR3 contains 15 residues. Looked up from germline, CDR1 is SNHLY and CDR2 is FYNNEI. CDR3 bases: TGTGCCAGTCCCTCAACCCCACAGTCAACAGATACGCAGTATTTT. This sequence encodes CASPSTPQSTDTQYF.

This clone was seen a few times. CDR3 sequence: CASSHPETGRHEQFF. DNA for the CDR3: TGCGCCAGCAGCCACCCTGAGACAGGGCGTCATGAGCAGTTCTTC. The rearrangement joins TRBV4-1 to TRBJ2-1, with 7 positions matching TRBD1. Germline V gives CDR1 MGHRA, CDR2 YSYEKL. The junction had 10 bases not matched to a gene; V was cut back by 3 bases and J by 8 bases. CDR3 length: 15 amino acids.